The rows below give T cell receptor beta chains drawn from one sample of a study of blood T cell repertoires in COVID-19. Assay used: immunoSEQ multiplex PCR; TCRdb lists only in-frame clones, some missing. The sample holds 350,000 to 450,000 clones, 85% seen once. Sequences were obtained from peripheral blood. These receptors came from a young woman with acute or convalescent COVID-19. CDR3s include the opening cysteine and the closing phenylalanine or tryptophan. A D gene is named only where the DNA matches it firmly. Size tells how often a clone was seen (once, few, many) or the class of an expanded clone, and some rows leave it out.

d_call	j_call	clone_size	v_call	cdr3_nt	cdr3_aa
TRBD1	TRBJ2-7	NA	TRBV5-1	TGCGCCAGCAGCTTGGAGAGGACAGGCCTCGACGAGCAGTACTTC	CASSLERTGLDEQYF
TRBD1	TRBJ1-2	NA	TRBV6-5	TGTGCCAGCAGAACCGGGACAGTCTCTAACTATGGCTACACCTTC	CASRTGTVSNYGYTF
TRBD1	TRBJ2-1	NA	TRBV6-5	TGTGCCAGCAGCCAAGGGACAGGATCACACAATGAGCAGTTCTTC	CASSQGTGSHNEQFF
NA	TRBJ2-1	NA	TRBV10-3	TGTGCCCCAAATTTGTACAATGAGCAGTTCTTC	CAPNLYNEQFF
TRBD2	TRBJ2-3	NA	TRBV28	TGTGCCAGCAGTCCCCAAACTAGCGGCGGGACAGATACGCAGTATTTT	CASSPQTSGGTDTQYF
TRBD1	TRBJ1-1	once	TRBV6-5	TGTGCCAGCAGTTTGGGACAGGGGGAGCACACTGAAGCTTTCTTT	CASSLGQGEHTEAFF
NA	TRBJ2-3	NA	TRBV28	TGTGCCAGCAGTTCGCAGGGCCGCACAGATACGCAGTATTTT	CASSSQGRTDTQYF
NA	TRBJ1-3	NA	TRBV18	TGTGCCAGCTCCCGAACAGGGAGTCCTGGAAACACCATATATTTT	CASSRTGSPGNTIYF
NA	TRBJ1-2	NA	TRBV10-3	TGTGCCATCAGTGCCCCAGGGGACGAAGTCTATGGCTACACCTTC	CAISAPGDEVYGYTF
TRBD1	TRBJ2-7	NA	TRBV7-9	TGTGCCAGCAGTCCGGGACAGGGGTTCTACGAGCAGTACTTC	CASSPGQGFYEQYF
TRBD2	TRBJ2-1	once	TRBV5-6	TGTGCCAGCAGCTTGGAAGGGCTAGCGGAGAAGAGCTCCTACAATGAGCAGTTCTTC	CASSLEGLAEKSSYNEQFF
NA	TRBJ2-7	NA	TRBV5-4	TGTGCCAGCAGCAGGCAGGGAGGTGCCATCTACGAGCAGTACTTC	CASSRQGGAIYEQYF
TRBD1	TRBJ1-2	once	TRBV5-4	TGTGCCAGCAGCCCGGACAGGAACTCTAACTATGGCTACACCTTC	CASSPDRNSNYGYTF
TRBD1	TRBJ1-1	NA	TRBV14	TGTGCCAGCAGCCAGACAGGGTTATGGATTGACACTGAAGCTTTCTTT	CASSQTGLWIDTEAFF
NA	TRBJ1-4	NA	TRBV10-3	TGTGCCATCAGTGAGGAATGGGGGGGCAGGTCAACTAATGAAAAACTGTTTTTT	CAISEEWGGRSTNEKLFF
TRBD1	TRBJ1-2	NA	TRBV18	TGTGCCAGCTCACTGGGACAGGGAAGTTACTATGGCTACACCTTC	CASSLGQGSYYGYTF
NA	TRBJ2-7	NA	TRBV30	TGTGCCTGGAGTGTAGGGGGGGTCTCCTACGAGCAGTACTTC	CAWSVGGVSYEQYF
NA	TRBJ1-2	NA	TRBV7-2	TGTGCCAGCAGCTTAACCGGGCAGGGGAGTGGCTACACCTTC	CASSLTGQGSGYTF
NA	TRBJ2-5	NA	TRBV12-5	TGTGCTAGTGGTTTTTCGACTAGTGGATGGTTGGAGACCCAGTACTTC	CASGFSTSGWLETQYF
TRBD1	TRBJ1-3	NA	TRBV6-5	TGTGCCAGCAGCATGACAGGGGCCTCTGGAAACACCATATATTTT	CASSMTGASGNTIYF
NA	TRBJ2-3	NA	TRBV11-3	TGTGCCAGCAGCGCCTATAGCGGAACATACACAGATACGCAGTATTTT	CASSAYSGTYTDTQYF
TRBD1	TRBJ2-3	NA	TRBV6-6	TGTGCCAGCAGCCCACCCACAGGGGTAGGCACAGATACGCAGTATTTT	CASSPPTGVGTDTQYF
NA	TRBJ1-3	NA	TRBV10-3	TGTGCCATCAGTCCAGACATCTCTGGAAACACCATATATTTT	CAISPDISGNTIYF
TRBD1	TRBJ1-2	NA	TRBV6-4	TGTGCCAGCAAACCTCTCCAGGGGGACAGCTATGGCTACACCTTC	CASKPLQGDSYGYTF
TRBD1	TRBJ1-2	NA	TRBV24-1	TGTGCCACCCTCCCCCAGGCTCCGACAGGGCGGGATTTAGACGGCTACACCTTC	CATLPQAPTGRDLDGYTF
NA	TRBJ1-1	once	TRBV20-1	TGCAGTGCTAGAAGGAGGACTGAAGCTTTCTTT	CSARRRTEAFF
NA	TRBJ1-3	few	TRBV7-9	TGTGCCAGCAGCCTTCAGGGAAACACCATATATTTT	CASSLQGNTIYF
TRBD1	TRBJ1-3	NA	TRBV4-2	TGTGCCAGCAGCCCGACGACTGACAGGGGGCTGAAGTCTGGAAACACCATATATTTT	CASSPTTDRGLKSGNTIYF
TRBD2	TRBJ2-5	NA	TRBV5-4	TGTGCCAGCAGCTTGGAGGGGAGGGGCGCGAAGACCCAGTACTTC	CASSLEGRGAKTQYF
NA	TRBJ2-7	NA	TRBV5-4	TGTGCCAGCAGCTCCCCTAAACAGGGAGACGAGCAGTACTTC	CASSSPKQGDEQYF
NA	TRBJ2-5	NA	TRBV29-1	TGCAGCGTTGAAACCGAGGGACAAGAGACCCAGTACTTC	CSVETEGQETQYF
NA	TRBJ1-6	NA	TRBV3-1/TRBV3-2	TGTGCCAGCAGCCAAGCCCTGAGTTCACCCCTCCACTTT	CASSQALSSPLHF
TRBD1	TRBJ2-7	NA	TRBV18	TGTGCCAGCTCACAAGGACAGGGGGCTTACTACGAGCAGTACTTC	CASSQGQGAYYEQYF
TRBD1	TRBJ1-5	NA	TRBV2	TGTGCCAGCAGGCTATCAGGGGGCAGGCAGCCCCAGCATTTT	CASRLSGGRQPQHF
NA	TRBJ1-1	once	TRBV30	TGTGCCTGGAGCGGACAGTTGAACACTGAAGCTTTCTTT	CAWSGQLNTEAFF
NA	TRBJ1-1	NA	TRBV25-1	TGTGCCAGCAGTGAATTAAGTGACAGTGAAGCTTTCTTT	CASSELSDSEAFF
TRBD1	TRBJ2-5	NA	TRBV2	TGTGCCAGCAGTGATGACAGGGGTGGGAAAGAGACCCAGTACTTC	CASSDDRGGKETQYF
TRBD2	TRBJ2-3	NA	TRBV4-2	TGTGCCAGCGGCCCCCTAGCGGGGGGCACAGATACGCAGTATTTT	CASGPLAGGTDTQYF
NA	TRBJ1-6	few	TRBV7-8	TGTGCCAGCAGCATTGGGACACCGGCGGGTTCACCCCTCCACTTT	CASSIGTPAGSPLHF
NA	TRBJ2-7	NA	TRBV6-5	TGTGCCAGCAGCGCGGGGGCCCCCTCCTACGAGCAGTACTTC	CASSAGAPSYEQYF
TRBD1	TRBJ1-6	NA	TRBV30	TGTGCCTGGGGCCGGGACAGCTTTTCACCCCTCCACTTT	CAWGRDSFSPLHF
TRBD2	TRBJ2-2	once	TRBV5-1	TGCGCCAGCAGCTTTGTTCTAGCGGGGCCTTGGGGCACCGGGGAGCTGTTTTTT	CASSFVLAGPWGTGELFF
NA	TRBJ1-2	NA	TRBV7-9	TGTGCCAGCAGCTTAGACAGGGAAGGCTACACCTTC	CASSLDREGYTF
TRBD2	TRBJ2-5	NA	TRBV18	TGTGCCAGCTCAAGAAATAGCGGGGGAGCAGGAGAGACCCAGTACTTC	CASSRNSGGAGETQYF
NA	TRBJ2-6	NA	TRBV2	TGTGCCAGCAGTGGTAGGGGTCCCTCTGGGGCCAACGTCCTGACTTTC	CASSGRGPSGANVLTF
NA	TRBJ1-5	NA	TRBV21-1	TGTGCCAGCATCCCAGTTCAGCCCCAGCATTTT	CASIPVQPQHF
NA	TRBJ1-1	NA	TRBV18	TGTGCCAGCTCACCTCCATCGAACACTGAAGCTTTCTTT	CASSPPSNTEAFF
TRBD1	TRBJ1-2	NA	TRBV5-1	TGCGCCAGCAGCTGGTTACCGGGACAGCGCGTTTGGGGTGGCTACACCTTC	CASSWLPGQRVWGGYTF
NA	TRBJ1-1	NA	TRBV30	TGTGCCCAGCGGGACACTGAAGCTTTCTTT	CAQRDTEAFF
TRBD2	TRBJ2-5	NA	TRBV14	TGTGCCAGCAGCCAAGTCGGGGGGGGATGGGAAGAGACCCAGTACTTC	CASSQVGGGWEETQYF